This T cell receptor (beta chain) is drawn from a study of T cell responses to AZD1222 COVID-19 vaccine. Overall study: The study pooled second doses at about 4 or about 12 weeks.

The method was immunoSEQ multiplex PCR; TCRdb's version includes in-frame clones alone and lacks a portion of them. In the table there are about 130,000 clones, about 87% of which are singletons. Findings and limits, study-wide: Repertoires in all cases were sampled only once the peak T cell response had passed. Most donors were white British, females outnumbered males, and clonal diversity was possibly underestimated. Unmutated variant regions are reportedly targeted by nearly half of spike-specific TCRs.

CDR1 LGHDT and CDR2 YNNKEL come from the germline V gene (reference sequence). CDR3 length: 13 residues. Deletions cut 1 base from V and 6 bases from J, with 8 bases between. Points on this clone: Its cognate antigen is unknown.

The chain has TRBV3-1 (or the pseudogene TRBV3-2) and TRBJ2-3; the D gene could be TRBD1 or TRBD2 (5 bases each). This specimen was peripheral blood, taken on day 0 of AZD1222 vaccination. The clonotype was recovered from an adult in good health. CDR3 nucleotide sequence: TGTGCCAGCAGCCAAGGGGGGACCGATACGCAGTATTTT. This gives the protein CASSQGGTDTQYF.